This T cell receptor (beta chain) was sequenced in a study of cytomegalovirus exposure and HLA in healthy donors. Findings of the study overall: HLA alleles showed associations with some 17,000 TCR beta sequences in a later analysis, at a 0.05 false discovery rate.

The ends were cut back, 5 bases at V and 3 bases at J, with 5 bases in the middle. Germline CDR1 SGHVS, CDR2 FQNEAQ. The CDR3 extends over 11 amino acids. The PCR employed 60 Vbeta primers together with 13 Jbeta primers. Repertoires were generated with immunoSEQ multiplex PCR, while TCRdb's copy carries only in-frame clones and drops some. Of about 300,000 clones listed, more than 80% are singletons. In this sample, this clone turned up a few times. Its matching antigen is unknown. The origin of this receptor is a man aged 40-49 years in good health and CMV-seropositive. The V and J genes are TRBV7-8 and TRBJ2-7; D not resolved. Sequenced: PBMCs. CDR3 DNA sequence: TGTGCCAGCAGCCCCAACTACGAGCAGTACTTC. Its translation is CASSPNYEQYF.